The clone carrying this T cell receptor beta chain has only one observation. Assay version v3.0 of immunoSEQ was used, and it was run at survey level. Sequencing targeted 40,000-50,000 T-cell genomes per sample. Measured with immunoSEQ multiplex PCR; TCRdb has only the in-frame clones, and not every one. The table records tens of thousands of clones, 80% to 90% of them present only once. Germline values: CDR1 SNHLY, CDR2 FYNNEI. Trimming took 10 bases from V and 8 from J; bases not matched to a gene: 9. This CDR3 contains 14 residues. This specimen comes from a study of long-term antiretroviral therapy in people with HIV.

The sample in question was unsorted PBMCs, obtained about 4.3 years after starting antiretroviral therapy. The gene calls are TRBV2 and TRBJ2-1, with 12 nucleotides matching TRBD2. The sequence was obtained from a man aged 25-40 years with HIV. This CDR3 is CATRRTSGIDEQFF. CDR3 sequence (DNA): TGTGCCACCCGGAGGACTAGCGGGATCGATGAGCAGTTCTTC.